This T cell receptor (beta chain) was captured by sequencing in a study of shared T cell receptors in the human thymus. The repertoire was sequenced with immunoSEQ multiplex PCR; TCRdb's copy has only in-frame clones and lacks some. In the table there are hundreds of thousands of clones, 88% of which are singletons. There are 15 residues in the CDR3. Germline V CDR1 and CDR2: MNHEY, SMNVEV (reference sequence). V was shortened by 1 base and J by 3 bases, with 13 bases between the two germline ends. There are a few counts of this clone. These same data were also listed under a study on human thymus T cells. That paper adds: Resections that were taken during corrective heart surgery supplied the thymus tissue. Both thymic and peripheral blood repertoires showed apparently biased V and J usage. There were highly overlapping thymic repertoires among unrelated individuals, as related research reported.

The V and J genes are TRBV27 and TRBJ2-7, with D possibly matching TRBD2 (6 bases). The sample consisted of thymocytes. The TCR sequence derives from a boy younger than two with a congenital heart defect. CDR3 sequence reads: CASSLWGDGHYEQYF. The CDR3 nucleotides are TGTGCCAGCAGTTTATGGGGGGACGGACACTACGAGCAGTACTTC.